Shown below are 3 T cell receptor beta chains from a single sample sequenced in a study of T cells in localized non-small cell lung cancer. Profiled with immunoSEQ multiplex PCR; TCRdb holds only in-frame clones, not every one. The table includes tens of thousands of clones, 78% detected once. Sequencing was performed on peripheral blood, taken before any cancer treatment. The source of these receptors is a male donor aged 60 or over with stage II squamous cell lung carcinoma.

This clone showed up just once. The chain joins TRBV29-1 to TRBJ1-2; tentatively, D is TRBD1 (6 bases). Germline CDR1 is SQVTM and CDR2 is ANQGSEA. The CDR3 contains 12 residues. V was trimmed by 4 bases and J by 5 bases, leaving 11 bases between them. The CDR3 DNA reads as TGCAGCGTTGGGGGGCGGCAGTATGGCTACACCTTC. It codes for CSVGGRQYGYTF.

The rearrangement uses TRBV5-4 and TRBJ2-3, with D perhaps TRBD2 (6 bases). Germline CDR1 reads SGHNT; CDR2 reads YYREEE (reference sequence). This CDR3 has 16 amino acids. Trimming left V 3 bases short and J 1 base short, with 15 bases between. The CDR3 nucleotides are TGTGCCAGCAGCTCCGGGGGAAACGCCCGCACAGATACGCAGTATTTT. Protein sequence: CASSSGGNARTDTQYF.

The chain couples TRBV9 to TRBJ1-2; 9 bases match TRBD1. The CDR3 is 13 amino acids. V trimming: 3 bases; J trimming: 8 bases; junction bases outside the gene matches: 5. Germline loops: CDR1 SGDLS, CDR2 YYNGEE. CDR3 sequence: CASSGGQGRGYTF. In nucleotides, the CDR3 is TGTGCCAGCAGCGGGGGACAGGGTCGGGGCTACACCTTC.